The entry below gives a single T cell receptor beta chain sequence along with its context. The antigen is undetermined. Losses at the gene ends were 5 bases for V and 9 bases for J; bases not matched to a gene: 13. The CDR3 loop spans 16 amino acids. Germline V gene lookup returns CDR1 SGHTA and CDR2 FQGNSA. Both 60 Vbeta primers and 13 Jbeta primers went into the PCR. Assay: immunoSEQ multiplex PCR; the TCRdb copy retains only in-frame clones and omits some. The sample consists of some 110,000 clones, less than 80% of them appearing once. This entry comes from a study of cytomegalovirus exposure and HLA in healthy donors. Study-wide context: From donors who were HLA-typed, an early data release held 80 million to 95 million unique TCRs.

Study-wide points: There were some V segments, including TRBV6-2 and TRBV6-3, excluded as indistinguishable. One later analysis reportedly identified an Asian-associated ancestry cluster that showed fewer N-insertions than the approximately 700-donor mean. In a later analysis, at a false discovery rate of 0.05, approximately 16,000 TCR beta sequences matched HLA alleles.

The source is a woman between 25 and 40 years old in good health and CMV-seronegative. The V call is TRBV7-2, the J call TRBJ2-1; 10 bases line up with TRBD1. Sequences were obtained from PBMCs. CDR3 region: CASSLGWGQGFLEQFF. DNA for the CDR3: TGTGCCAGCAGCCTGGGGTGGGGACAGGGGTTCCTTGAGCAGTTCTTC.